A selection of T cell receptor beta chains follows, all from one sample in a study of T-cell reconstitution after alpha-beta-depleted transplantation in children. TCRdb re-analysed the PCR reads in MiXCR, keeping a single row per CDR3 protein. The repertoire consists of hundreds of thousands of distinct CDR3 sequences, with 13% occurring once and the leading ten covering 0.75% to 0.85%. Material: PBMCs, obtained before TCRalphabeta/CD19-depleted stem cell transplant. The receptors originated from a girl aged 2-9 years with congenital amegakaryocytic thrombocytopenia, due to receive a stem cell transplant. CDR3s include the opening cysteine and the closing phenylalanine or tryptophan. The order of the fields is clone size, J gene, V gene, D gene, CDR3 protein, CDR3 DNA. A D gene is named only where the DNA matches it firmly. Size values are once, few and many counts, or a class for expanded clones, and some rows have none.

many,TRBJ1-2,TRBV12-3/TRBV12-4,-,CASSFGTEYGYTF,TGTGCCAGCAGTTTTGGGACGGAGTATGGCTACACCTTC
-,TRBJ2-7,TRBV7-9,TRBD1,CASSLVGQPTVHEQYF,TGTGCCAGCAGCTTAGTGGGACAGCCCACAGTCCACGAGCAGTACTTC
many,TRBJ1-1,TRBV12-3/TRBV12-4,TRBD1,CASSLSLFRTGDPNTEAFF,TGTGCCAGCAGTTTGTCGCTATTTCGGACAGGGGACCCAAACACTGAAGCTTTCTTT
many,TRBJ2-1,TRBV5-5,TRBD2,CASSFGREAQVF,TGTGCCAGCAGCTTTGGGCGGGAGGCCCAGGTTTTC
-,TRBJ1-3,TRBV6-6,-,CASSYEAKFGIF,TGTGCCAGCAGTTACGAGGCAAAATTCGGAATATTT
few,TRBJ1-5,TRBV7-8,-,CASSSRRDPSNQPQHF,TGTGCCAGCAGCTCAAGGCGGGACCCTAGCAATCAGCCCCAGCATTTT
-,TRBJ2-7,TRBV5-6,-,CASSLAGTTSYEQYF,TGTGCCAGCAGCTTGGCCGGGACCACCTCCTACGAGCAGTACTTC
few,TRBJ2-5,TRBV5-1,-,CASSSTPGVWREIETQYF,TGCGCCAGCAGCAGCACCCCGGGAGTTTGGCGGGAAATAGAGACCCAGTACTTC
-,TRBJ2-2,TRBV20-1,TRBD1,CSAEPGQGLGGAGELFF,TGCAGTGCAGAGCCGGGACAGGGCCTCGGAGGGGCCGGGGAGCTGTTTTTT
-,TRBJ2-7,TRBV7-6,-,CASSLGAPGPRSGEQYF,TGTGCCAGCAGCTTAGGGGCGCCGGGACCCCGATCCGGCGAGCAGTACTTC
many,TRBJ2-1,TRBV15,-,CATSRVYNEQFF,TGTGCCACCAGCAGAGTCTACAATGAGCAGTTCTTC
-,TRBJ2-7,TRBV12-3/TRBV12-4,TRBD2,CASSHLAGAYEQYF,TGTGCCAGCAGCCACCTAGCGGGAGCCTACGAGCAGTACTTC
many,TRBJ2-1,TRBV20-1,TRBD2,CSASTSVNEQFF,TGCAGTGCTAGCACTAGCGTTAATGAGCAGTTCTTC
many,TRBJ2-2,TRBV20-1,TRBD2,CSAHAGGANTGELFF,TGCAGTGCTCACGCGGGGGGCGCGAACACCGGGGAGCTGTTTTTT
many,TRBJ2-7,TRBV4-1,TRBD2,CASSQDSELAVYEQYF,TGCGCCAGCAGCCAAGATTCAGAACTAGCGGTCTACGAGCAGTACTTC
many,TRBJ2-7,TRBV12-3/TRBV12-4,TRBD2,CATLSDSGTRPYEQYF,TGTGCCACCCTTTCAGATAGCGGGACCCGACCCTACGAGCAGTACTTC
-,TRBJ2-7,TRBV18,TRBD2,CASSPPVLAGREQYF,TGTGCCAGCTCACCACCGGTGTTAGCGGGAAGGGAGCAGTACTTC
few,TRBJ2-3,TRBV29-1,TRBD2,CSVELAPGTDTQYF,TGCAGCGTAGAACTAGCGCCCGGCACAGATACGCAGTATTTT
few,TRBJ2-3,TRBV5-1,-,CASSLGAYTDTQYF,TGCGCCAGCAGCTTGGGGGCCTACACAGATACGCAGTATTTT
-,TRBJ2-5,TRBV16,-,CASSHHRGSMAQETQYF,TGTGCCAGCAGCCACCACAGAGGCTCCATGGCCCAAGAGACCCAGTACTTC
few,TRBJ2-7,TRBV7-9,-,CASSLIFGDFSYEQYF,TGTGCCAGCAGCCTAATCTTCGGGGACTTCTCCTACGAGCAGTACTTC
many,TRBJ2-3,TRBV20-1,-,CSARDMEYRPSTDTQYF,TGCAGTGCTAGAGATATGGAGTATCGCCCCTCCACAGATACGCAGTATTTT
few,TRBJ1-2,TRBV20-1,-,CSARNDRRYGYTF,TGCAGTGCTAGGAACGACAGGCGCTATGGCTACACCTTC
many,TRBJ2-7,TRBV5-5,-,CASSLPSQDEQYF,TGTGCCAGCAGCTTGCCGTCGCAAGACGAGCAGTACTTC
few,TRBJ2-7,TRBV6-2/TRBV6-3,TRBD2,CASSTRLAVTYEQYF,TGTGCCAGCAGTACTAGACTAGCGGTTACCTACGAGCAGTACTTC
-,TRBJ1-4,TRBV7-9,-,CASSYRDLEKLFF,TGTGCCAGCAGCTACCGGGACCTCGAAAAACTGTTTTTT
many,TRBJ2-1,TRBV20-1,-,CSARSGSYNEQFF,TGCAGTGCTAGAAGCGGCTCCTACAATGAGCAGTTCTTC
few,TRBJ1-1,TRBV19,TRBD1,CASSPQSGTVNTEAFF,TGTGCCAGTAGCCCACAGTCCGGGACAGTGAACACTGAAGCTTTCTTT
many,TRBJ2-5,TRBV5-1,-,CASSSVRAEETQYF,TGCGCCAGCAGCTCGGTACGAGCGGAGGAGACCCAGTACTTC
few,TRBJ2-1,TRBV20-1,TRBD2,CSARGLAGGYNEQFF,TGCAGTGCTAGAGGGTTAGCGGGAGGGTACAATGAGCAGTTCTTC
few,TRBJ1-6,TRBV25-1,TRBD1,CASSEYRGQDVRTPLHF,TGTGCCAGCAGTGAATATCGAGGACAGGACGTCAGGACACCCCTCCACTTT
-,TRBJ2-3,TRBV5-1,TRBD2,CASSFHPTSGSDANTQYF,TGCGCCAGCAGCTTCCATCCGACTAGCGGGAGCGACGCAAATACGCAGTATTTT
many,TRBJ2-1,TRBV20-1,-,CSASVPDEQFF,TGCAGTGCTTCGGTCCCGGATGAGCAGTTCTTC
-,TRBJ1-4,TRBV7-9,TRBD1,CASSSPGTGYEKLFF,TGTGCCAGCAGCTCCCCCGGGACAGGGTATGAAAAACTGTTTTTT
many,TRBJ1-2,TRBV4-2,-,CASSPEGNYGYTF,TGTGCCAGCAGCCCCGAGGGTAACTATGGCTACACCTTC
-,TRBJ1-6,TRBV12-3/TRBV12-4,-,CASSLGEGNSPLHF,TGTGCCAGCAGTTTAGGGGAGGGGAATTCACCCCTCCACTTT
many,TRBJ2-7,TRBV27,-,CASRNPGQLSEQYF,TGTGCCAGCAGGAACCCCGGACAGTTAAGCGAGCAGTACTTC
-,TRBJ2-1,TRBV10-3,TRBD2,CAISDPAGGPRYNEQFF,TGTGCCATCAGTGATCCAGCGGGAGGGCCAAGGTACAATGAGCAGTTCTTC
-,TRBJ2-5,TRBV27,-,CANSLFFRSDLGASMETQYF,TGTGCCAACAGTTTATTCTTCCGGAGTGATTTAGGGGCTAGTATGGAGACCCAGTACTTC
-,TRBJ2-7,TRBV28,-,CASATTGTTSIEQYF,TGTGCCAGCGCCACGACCGGGACGACGAGCATCGAGCAGTACTTC
many,TRBJ2-5,TRBV11-2,TRBD2,CASSLGTSGNQETQYF,TGTGCCAGCAGCTTAGGGACTAGCGGGAACCAAGAGACCCAGTACTTC
few,TRBJ2-1,TRBV14,-,CASSQVPWGDEQFF,TGTGCCAGCAGCCAAGTTCCCTGGGGCGATGAGCAGTTCTTC
many,TRBJ2-7,TRBV6-5,TRBD2,CASSYGLAGYEQYF,TGTGCCAGCAGTTACGGACTAGCGGGTTATGAGCAGTACTTC
few,TRBJ2-6,TRBV28,-,CASREHRAVPNSGANVLTF,TGTGCCAGCAGAGAACACCGGGCCGTTCCTAACTCTGGGGCCAACGTCCTGACTTTC
-,TRBJ2-5,TRBV29-1,-,CSVEEPGQTQYF,TGCAGCGTTGAAGAGCCAGGGCAGACCCAGTACTTC
many,TRBJ2-1,TRBV6-1,TRBD1,CASSGQGRNEQFF,TGTGCCAGCAGCGGACAGGGAAGGAATGAGCAGTTCTTC
many,TRBJ2-7,TRBV5-1,TRBD1,CASSFATLGTEVHEQYF,TGCGCCAGCAGCTTCGCCACCTTGGGGACAGAAGTCCACGAGCAGTACTTC
-,TRBJ1-1,TRBV11-1,-,CASSLVGGPTETEAFF,TGTGCCAGCAGCTTAGTGGGCGGGCCTACTGAGACTGAAGCTTTCTTT